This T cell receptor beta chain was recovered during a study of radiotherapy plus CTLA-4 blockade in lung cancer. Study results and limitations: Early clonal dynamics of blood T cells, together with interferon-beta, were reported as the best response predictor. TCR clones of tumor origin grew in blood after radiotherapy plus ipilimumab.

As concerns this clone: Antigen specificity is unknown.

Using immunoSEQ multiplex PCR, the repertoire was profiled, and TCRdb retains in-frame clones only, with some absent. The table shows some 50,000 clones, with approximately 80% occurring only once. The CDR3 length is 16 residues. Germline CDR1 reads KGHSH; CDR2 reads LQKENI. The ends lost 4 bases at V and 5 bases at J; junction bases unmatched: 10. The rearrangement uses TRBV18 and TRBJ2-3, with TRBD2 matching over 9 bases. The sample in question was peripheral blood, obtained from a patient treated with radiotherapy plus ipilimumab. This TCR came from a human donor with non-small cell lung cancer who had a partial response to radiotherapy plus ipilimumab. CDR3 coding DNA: TGTGCCAGCTCACTACTACTTAGCGGGGGAAGAGATACGCAGTATTTT. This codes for CASSLLLSGGRDTQYF. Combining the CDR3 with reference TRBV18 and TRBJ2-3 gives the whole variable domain NAGVMQNPRHLVRRRGQEARLRCSPMKGHSHVYWYRQLPEEGLKFMVYLQKENIIDESGMPKERFSAEFPKEGPSILRIQQVVRGDSAAYFCASSLLLSGGRDTQYFGPGTRLTVL.